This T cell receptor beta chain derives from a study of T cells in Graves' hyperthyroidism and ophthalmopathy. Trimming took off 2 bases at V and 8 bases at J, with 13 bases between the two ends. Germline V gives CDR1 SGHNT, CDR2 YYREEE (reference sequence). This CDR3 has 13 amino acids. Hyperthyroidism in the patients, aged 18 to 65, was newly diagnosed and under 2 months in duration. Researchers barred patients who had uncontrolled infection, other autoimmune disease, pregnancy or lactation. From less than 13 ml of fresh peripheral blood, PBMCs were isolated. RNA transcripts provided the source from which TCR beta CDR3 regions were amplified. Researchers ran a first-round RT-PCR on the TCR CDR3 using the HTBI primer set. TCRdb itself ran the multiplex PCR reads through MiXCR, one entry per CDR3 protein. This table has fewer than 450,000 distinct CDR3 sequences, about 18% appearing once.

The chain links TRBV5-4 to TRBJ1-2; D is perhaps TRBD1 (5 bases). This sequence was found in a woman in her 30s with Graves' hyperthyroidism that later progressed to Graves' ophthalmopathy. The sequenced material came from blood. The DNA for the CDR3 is TGTGCCAGCAGCTTTCAGGGAGGGAGCGGCTACACCTTC. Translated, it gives CASSFQGGSGYTF.